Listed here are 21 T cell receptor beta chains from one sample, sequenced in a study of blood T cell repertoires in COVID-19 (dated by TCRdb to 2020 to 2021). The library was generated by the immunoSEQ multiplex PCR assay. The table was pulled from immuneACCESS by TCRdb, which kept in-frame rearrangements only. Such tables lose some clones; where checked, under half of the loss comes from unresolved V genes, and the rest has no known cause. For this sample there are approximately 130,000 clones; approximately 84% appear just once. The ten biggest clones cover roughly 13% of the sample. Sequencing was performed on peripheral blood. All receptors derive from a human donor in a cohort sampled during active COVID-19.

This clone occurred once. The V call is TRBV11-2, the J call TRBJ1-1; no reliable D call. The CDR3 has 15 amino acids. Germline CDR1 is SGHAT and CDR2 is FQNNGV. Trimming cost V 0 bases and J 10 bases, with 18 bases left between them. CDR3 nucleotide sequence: TGTGCCAGCAGCTTAGATTGGAACCCGACGGGGAGAGCTTTCTTT. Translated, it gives CASSLDWNPTGRAFF.

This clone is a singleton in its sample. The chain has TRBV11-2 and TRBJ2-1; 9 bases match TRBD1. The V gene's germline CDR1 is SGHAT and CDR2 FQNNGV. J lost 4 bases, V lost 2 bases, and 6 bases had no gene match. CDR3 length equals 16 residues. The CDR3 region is CASSLIQGASYNEQFF. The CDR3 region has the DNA TGTGCCAGCAGCTTAATACAGGGGGCGTCTTACAATGAGCAGTTCTTC.

CDR3 nucleotides: TGTGCCAGGCGACAGGCTGGGGACGGCTACACCTTC. Amino acids: CARRQAGDGYTF. The chain links TRBV2 to TRBJ1-2; weak D call: TRBD1 (6 bases). Germline CDR1 and CDR2: SNHLY and FYNNEI. V was trimmed by 9 bases and J by 8 bases, leaving 16 bases between them. CDR3 size: 12 residues.

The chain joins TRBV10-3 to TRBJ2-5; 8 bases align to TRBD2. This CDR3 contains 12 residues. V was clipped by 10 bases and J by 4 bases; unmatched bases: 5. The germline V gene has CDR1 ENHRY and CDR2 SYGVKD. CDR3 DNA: TGTGCCACAGGGACTAGTGGAGAGACCCAGTACTTC. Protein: CATGTSGETQYF.

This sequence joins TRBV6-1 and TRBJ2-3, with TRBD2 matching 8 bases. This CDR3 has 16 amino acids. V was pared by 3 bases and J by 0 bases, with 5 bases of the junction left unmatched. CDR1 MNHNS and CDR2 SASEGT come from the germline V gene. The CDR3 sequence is CASSETPGGSTDTQYF. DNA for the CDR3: TGTGCCAGCAGTGAGACTCCGGGGGGGAGCACAGATACGCAGTATTTT.

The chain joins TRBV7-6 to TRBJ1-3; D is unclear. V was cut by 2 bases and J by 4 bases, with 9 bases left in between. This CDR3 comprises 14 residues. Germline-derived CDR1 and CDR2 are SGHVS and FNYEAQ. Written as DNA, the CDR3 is TGTGCCAGCAGCTTAACAAACGGGGGAAACACCATATATTTT. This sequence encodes CASSLTNGGNTIYF. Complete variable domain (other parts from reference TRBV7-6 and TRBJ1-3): GAGVSQSPRYKVTKRGQDVALRCDPISGHVSLYWYRQALGQGPEFLTYFNYEAQQDKSGLPNDRFSAERPEGSISTLTIQRTEQRDSAMYRCASSLTNGGNTIYFGEGSWLTVV.

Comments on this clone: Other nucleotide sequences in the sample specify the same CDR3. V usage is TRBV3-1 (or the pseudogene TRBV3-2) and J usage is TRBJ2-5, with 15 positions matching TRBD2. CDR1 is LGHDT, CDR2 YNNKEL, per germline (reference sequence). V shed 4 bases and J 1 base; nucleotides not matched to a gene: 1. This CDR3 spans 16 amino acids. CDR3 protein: CASSPGLAGGQETQYF. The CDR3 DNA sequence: TGTGCCAGCAGCCCGGGACTAGCGGGGGGCCAAGAGACCCAGTACTTC.

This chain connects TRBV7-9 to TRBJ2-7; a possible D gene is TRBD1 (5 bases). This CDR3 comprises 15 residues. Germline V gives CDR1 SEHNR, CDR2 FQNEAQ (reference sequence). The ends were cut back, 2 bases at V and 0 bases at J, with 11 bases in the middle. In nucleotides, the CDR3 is TGTGCCAGCAGCTTATTACAGGCGAGCTCCTACGAGCAGTACTTC. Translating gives CASSLLQASSYEQYF.

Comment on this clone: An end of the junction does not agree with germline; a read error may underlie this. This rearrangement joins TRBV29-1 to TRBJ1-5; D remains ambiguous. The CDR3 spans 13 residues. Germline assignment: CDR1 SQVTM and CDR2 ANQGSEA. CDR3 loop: CSVEDGSNQPQHF. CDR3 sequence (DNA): TGCAGCGTCGAAGACGGTAGCAATCAGCCCCAGCATTTT.

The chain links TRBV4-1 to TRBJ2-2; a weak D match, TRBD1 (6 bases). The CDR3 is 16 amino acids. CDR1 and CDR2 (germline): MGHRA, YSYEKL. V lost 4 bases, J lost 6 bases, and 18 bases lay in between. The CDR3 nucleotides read TGCGCCAGCAGCCTTCCGGGACATCGGACTTCCGGGGAGCTGTTTTTT. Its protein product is CASSLPGHRTSGELFF.

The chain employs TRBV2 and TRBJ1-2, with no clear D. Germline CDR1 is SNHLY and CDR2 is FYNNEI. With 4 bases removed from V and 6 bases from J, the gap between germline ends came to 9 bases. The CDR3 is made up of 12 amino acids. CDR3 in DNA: TGTGCCAGCAGTGTTGGCCAGAATGGCTACACCTTC. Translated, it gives CASSVGQNGYTF.

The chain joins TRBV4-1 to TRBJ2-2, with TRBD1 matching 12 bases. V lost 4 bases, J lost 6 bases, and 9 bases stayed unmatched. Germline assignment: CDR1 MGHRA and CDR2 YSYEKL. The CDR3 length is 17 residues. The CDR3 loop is CASSRNPGQGASGELFF. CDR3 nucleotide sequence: TGCGCCAGCAGCCGGAATCCGGGACAGGGGGCTTCCGGGGAGCTGTTTTTT.

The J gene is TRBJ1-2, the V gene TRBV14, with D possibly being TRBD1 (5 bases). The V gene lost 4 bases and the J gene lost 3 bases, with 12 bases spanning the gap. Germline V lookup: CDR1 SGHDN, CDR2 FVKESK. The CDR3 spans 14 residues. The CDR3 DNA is TGTGCCAGCAGCCCCCAGGGTATGGACTATGGCTACACCTTC. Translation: CASSPQGMDYGYTF.

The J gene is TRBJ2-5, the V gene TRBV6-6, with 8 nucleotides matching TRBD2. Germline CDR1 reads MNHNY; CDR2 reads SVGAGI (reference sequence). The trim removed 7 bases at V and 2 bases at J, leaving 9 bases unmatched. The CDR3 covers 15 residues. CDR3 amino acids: CASTLPGRGQETQYF. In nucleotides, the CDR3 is TGTGCCAGCACACTCCCCGGGAGGGGTCAAGAGACCCAGTACTTC.

CDR3: CAWTYGGAGETQYF. The CDR3 DNA reads TGTGCCTGGACGTATGGGGGGGCTGGGGAGACCCAGTACTTC. The chain employs TRBV30 and TRBJ2-5; possible D gene TRBD2, 7 bases. Germline V CDR1 and CDR2: GTSNPN, SVGIG (reference sequence). CDR3 length equals 14 residues. The V and J ends lost 4 bases and 5 bases respectively, with 17 bases between them.

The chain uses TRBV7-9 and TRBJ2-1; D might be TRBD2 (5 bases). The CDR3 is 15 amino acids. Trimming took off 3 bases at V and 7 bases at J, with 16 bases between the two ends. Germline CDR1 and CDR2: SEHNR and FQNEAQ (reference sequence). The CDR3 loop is CASSFPGLAGNEQFF. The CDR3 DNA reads TGTGCCAGCAGCTTCCCGGGGTTGGCTGGTAATGAGCAGTTCTTC.

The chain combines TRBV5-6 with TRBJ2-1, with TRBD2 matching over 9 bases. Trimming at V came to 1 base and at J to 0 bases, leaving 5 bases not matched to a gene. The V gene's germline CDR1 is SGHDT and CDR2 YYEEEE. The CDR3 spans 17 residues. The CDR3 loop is CASSLYRRGGSYNEQFF. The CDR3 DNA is TGTGCCAGCAGCTTGTATCGGCGGGGGGGCTCCTACAATGAGCAGTTCTTC.

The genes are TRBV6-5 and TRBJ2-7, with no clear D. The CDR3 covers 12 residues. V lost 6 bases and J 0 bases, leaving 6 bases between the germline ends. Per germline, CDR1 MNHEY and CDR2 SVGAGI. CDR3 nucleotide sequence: TGTGCCAGCAGCCCCAGCTCCTACGAGCAGTACTTC. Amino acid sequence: CASSPSSYEQYF.

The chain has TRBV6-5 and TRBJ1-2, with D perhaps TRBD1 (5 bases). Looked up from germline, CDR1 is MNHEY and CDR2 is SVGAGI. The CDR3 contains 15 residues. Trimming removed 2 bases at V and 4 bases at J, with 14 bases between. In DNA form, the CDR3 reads TGTGCCAGCAGTTACGCCCAAGGGGCCCTCTATGGCTACACCTTC. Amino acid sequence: CASSYAQGALYGYTF.

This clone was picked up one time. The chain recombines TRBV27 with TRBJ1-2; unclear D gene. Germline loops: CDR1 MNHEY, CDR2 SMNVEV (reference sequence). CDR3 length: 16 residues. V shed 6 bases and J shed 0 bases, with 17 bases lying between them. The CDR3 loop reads CASSPTRSLANYGYTF. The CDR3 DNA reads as TGTGCCAGCAGCCCCACCCGTTCTTTAGCTAACTATGGCTACACCTTC.

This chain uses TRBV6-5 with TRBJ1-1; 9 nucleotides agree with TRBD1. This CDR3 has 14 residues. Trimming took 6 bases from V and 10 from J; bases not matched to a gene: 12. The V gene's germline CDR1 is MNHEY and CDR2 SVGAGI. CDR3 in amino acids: CASRRASGTGLAFF. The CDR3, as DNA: TGTGCCAGCAGACGCGCTTCCGGGACAGGGTTAGCTTTCTTT.